This T cell receptor beta chain stems from a study of blood T cell repertoires in COVID-19. On the study more broadly: COVID-19 samples collected from the United States, Italy and Spain covered acute and convalescent phases. Nucleic acid was either cDNA or gDNA, and it came from T cells, B-cell-depleted T cells, or PBMCs.

CDR3 length: 12 amino acids. The germline V gene encodes CDR1 SEHNR and CDR2 FQNEAQ (reference sequence). This clone was recorded only once. An end of the junction differs from the germline gene, which may be a read error. Per the study methods: Reference gene primer amplification yielded estimated nucleated cell counts. The repertoire was sequenced with immunoSEQ multiplex PCR; TCRdb's copy has only in-frame clones and lacks some. V, J and clone size reflect that table, while D and trimming were determined from the DNA. The data contain roughly 670,000 clones, about 90% of them singletons. The specimen was peripheral blood. The genes are TRBV7-9 and TRBJ2-7, with TRBD1 as a possible D gene (6 bases). This TCR derives from a woman aged 18-35 years with acute or convalescent COVID-19. CDR3 loop: CASSRDTRGHAF. The CDR3 DNA reads TGTGCCAGCAGCAGGGACACTCGAGGTCATGCATTC.